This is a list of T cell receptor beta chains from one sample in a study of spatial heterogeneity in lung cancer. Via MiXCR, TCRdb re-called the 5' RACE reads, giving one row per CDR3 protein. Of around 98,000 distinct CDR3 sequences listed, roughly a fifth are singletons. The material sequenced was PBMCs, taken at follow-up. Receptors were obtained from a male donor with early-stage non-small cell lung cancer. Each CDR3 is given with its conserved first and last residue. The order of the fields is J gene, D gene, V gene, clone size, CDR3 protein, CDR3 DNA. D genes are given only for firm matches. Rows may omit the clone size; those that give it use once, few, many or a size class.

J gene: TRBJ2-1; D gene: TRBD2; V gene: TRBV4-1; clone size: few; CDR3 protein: CASSQPSGSNEQFF; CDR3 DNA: TGCGCCAGCAGCCAACCTAGCGGGAGTAATGAGCAGTTCTTC
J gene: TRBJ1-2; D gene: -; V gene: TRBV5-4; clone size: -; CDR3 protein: CASSLEARRGYTF; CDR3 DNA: TGTGCCAGCAGCTTGGAGGCCCGACGAGGCTACACCTTC
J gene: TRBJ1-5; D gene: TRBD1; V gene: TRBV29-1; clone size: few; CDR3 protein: CSVGQGAGGQPQHF; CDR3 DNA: TGCAGCGTGGGACAGGGCGCGGGTGGACAGCCCCAGCATTTT
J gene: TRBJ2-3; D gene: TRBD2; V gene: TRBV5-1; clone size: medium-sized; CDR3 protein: CASSLSGVSTDTQYF; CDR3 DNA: TGCGCCAGCAGCTTGAGCGGGGTCAGCACAGATACGCAGTATTTT
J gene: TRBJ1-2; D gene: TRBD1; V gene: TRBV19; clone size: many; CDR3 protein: CASSTRTGLYGYTF; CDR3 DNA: TGTGCCAGTAGTACCAGGACAGGTTTATATGGCTACACCTTC
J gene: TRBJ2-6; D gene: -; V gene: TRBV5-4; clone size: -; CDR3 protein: CASREWQGGKSGANVLTF; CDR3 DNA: TGTGCCAGCAGAGAATGGCAGGGGGGAAAATCTGGGGCCAACGTCCTGACTTTC
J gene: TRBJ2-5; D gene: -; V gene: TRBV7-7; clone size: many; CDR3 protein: CASSLTRRQGETQYF; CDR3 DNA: TGTGCCAGCAGCTTAACCCGGAGGCAGGGAGAGACCCAGTACTTC
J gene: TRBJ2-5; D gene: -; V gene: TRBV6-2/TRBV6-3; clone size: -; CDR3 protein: CASSYSAETQYF; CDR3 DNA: TGTGCCAGCAGTTACTCTGCGGAGACCCAGTACTTC
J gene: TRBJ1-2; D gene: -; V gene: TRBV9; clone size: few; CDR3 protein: CASSPGGGDYGYTF; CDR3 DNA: TGTGCCAGCAGCCCCGGTGGGGGGGACTATGGCTACACCTTC
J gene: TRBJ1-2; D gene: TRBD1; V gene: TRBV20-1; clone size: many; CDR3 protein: CSARDEDRNYGYTF; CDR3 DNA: TGCAGTGCTAGAGATGAGGACAGGAACTATGGCTACACCTTC
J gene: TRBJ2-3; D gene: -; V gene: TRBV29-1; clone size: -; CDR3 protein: CSVGRGVGDTQYF; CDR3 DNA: TGCAGCGTGGGGCGGGGAGTTGGAGATACGCAGTATTTT
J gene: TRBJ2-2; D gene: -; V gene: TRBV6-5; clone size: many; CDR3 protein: CASTRDGELFF; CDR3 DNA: TGTGCCAGCACCCGGGACGGGGAGCTGTTTTTT
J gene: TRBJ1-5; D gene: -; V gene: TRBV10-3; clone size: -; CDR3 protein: CAISESPVGGLSNQPQHF; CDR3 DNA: TGTGCCATCAGTGAGTCGCCGGTGGGAGGGCTGAGCAATCAGCCCCAGCATTTT
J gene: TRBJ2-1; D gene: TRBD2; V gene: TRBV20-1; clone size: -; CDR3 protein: CSAREPGLGFYNEQFF; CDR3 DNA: TGCAGTGCTAGGGAACCGGGACTAGGCTTCTACAATGAGCAGTTCTTC
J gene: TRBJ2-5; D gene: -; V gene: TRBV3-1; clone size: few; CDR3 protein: CASSPPWGDKETQYF; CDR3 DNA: TGTGCCAGCAGCCCTCCTTGGGGGGATAAAGAGACCCAGTACTTC
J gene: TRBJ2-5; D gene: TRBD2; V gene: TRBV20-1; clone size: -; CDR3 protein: CSAENPSGSQETQYF; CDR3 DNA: TGCAGTGCTGAGAACCCTAGCGGCTCCCAAGAGACCCAGTACTTC
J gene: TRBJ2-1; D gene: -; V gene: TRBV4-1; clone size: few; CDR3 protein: CASSSREPYLPWQFF; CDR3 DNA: TGCGCCAGCAGCTCTAGGGAGCCGTATTTACCCTGGCAGTTCTTC
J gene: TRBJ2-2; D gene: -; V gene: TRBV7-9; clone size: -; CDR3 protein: CASRPRETSSTGELFF; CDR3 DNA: TGTGCCAGCAGACCACGAGAGACTAGTAGCACCGGGGAGCTGTTTTTT
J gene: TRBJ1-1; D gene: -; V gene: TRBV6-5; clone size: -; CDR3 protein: CASWEGGAVTEAFF; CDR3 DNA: TGTGCCAGCTGGGAGGGGGGGGCGGTGACTGAAGCTTTCTTT
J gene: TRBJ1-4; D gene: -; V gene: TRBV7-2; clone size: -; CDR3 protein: CASSLASVREKLFF; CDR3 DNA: TGTGCCAGCAGCCTCGCCTCGGTTCGGGAAAAACTGTTTTTT
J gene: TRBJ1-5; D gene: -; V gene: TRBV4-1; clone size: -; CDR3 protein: CASSQEWVFSGSNQPQHF; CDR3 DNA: TGCGCCAGCAGCCAAGAATGGGTTTTCAGTGGGAGCAATCAGCCCCAGCATTTT
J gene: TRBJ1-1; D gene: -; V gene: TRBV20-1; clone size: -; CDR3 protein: CSATDRVATEAFF; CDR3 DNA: TGCAGTGCCACTGATCGCGTAGCTACTGAAGCTTTCTTT
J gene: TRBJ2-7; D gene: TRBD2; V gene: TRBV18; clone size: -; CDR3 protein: CASSPDPGLAGAYEQYF; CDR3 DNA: TGTGCCAGCTCACCCGACCCCGGACTAGCGGGAGCCTACGAGCAGTACTTC
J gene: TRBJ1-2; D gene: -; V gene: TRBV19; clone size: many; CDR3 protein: CASKVSGGNGYTF; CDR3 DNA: TGTGCCAGTAAAGTCTCCGGGGGGAATGGCTACACCTTC
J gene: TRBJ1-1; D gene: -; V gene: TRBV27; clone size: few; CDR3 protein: CASSFQGGTEAFF; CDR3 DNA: TGTGCCAGCAGTTTCCAGGGAGGTACTGAAGCTTTCTTT
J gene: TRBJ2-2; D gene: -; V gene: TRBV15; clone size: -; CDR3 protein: CATSRGVTNTGELFF; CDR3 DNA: TGTGCCACCAGCAGAGGAGTTACGAACACCGGGGAGCTGTTTTTT
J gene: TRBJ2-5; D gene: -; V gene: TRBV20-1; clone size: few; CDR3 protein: CSARVAAGETQYF; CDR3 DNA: TGCAGTGCTAGAGTGGCTGCCGGGGAGACCCAGTACTTC
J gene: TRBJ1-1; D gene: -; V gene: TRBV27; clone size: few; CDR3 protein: CASGSAIAFF; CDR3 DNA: TGTGCCAGCGGTTCTGCGATCGCTTTCTTT
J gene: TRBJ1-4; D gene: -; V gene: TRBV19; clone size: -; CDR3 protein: CASTVFAGTGSSEKLFF; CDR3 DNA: TGTGCCAGTACCGTTTTCGCCGGGACGGGTTCTAGCGAAAAACTGTTTTTT
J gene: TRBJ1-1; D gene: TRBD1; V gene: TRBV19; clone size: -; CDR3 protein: CASSPSLIYRGNTEAFF; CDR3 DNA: TGTGCCAGTAGTCCATCCCTAATATACAGGGGAAACACTGAAGCTTTCTTT
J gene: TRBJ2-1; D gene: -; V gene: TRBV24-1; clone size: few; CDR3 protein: CATSDPGSSYNEQFF; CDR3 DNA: TGTGCCACCAGTGATCCCGGGAGTTCCTACAATGAGCAGTTCTTC
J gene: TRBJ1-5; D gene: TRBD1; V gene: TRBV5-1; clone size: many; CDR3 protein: CASSTLTGEKQPQHF; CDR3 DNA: TGCGCCAGCAGCACCCTGACAGGGGAAAAACAGCCCCAGCATTTT
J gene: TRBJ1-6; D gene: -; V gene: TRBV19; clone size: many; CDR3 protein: CASSIGTTTTHSPLHF; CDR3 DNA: TGTGCCAGTAGTATAGGAACAACCACGACACATTCACCCCTCCACTTT
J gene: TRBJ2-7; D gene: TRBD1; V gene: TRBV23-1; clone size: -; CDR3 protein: CASSLGQQSYEQYF; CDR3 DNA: TGCGCCAGCAGCCTGGGACAGCAATCCTACGAGCAGTACTTC
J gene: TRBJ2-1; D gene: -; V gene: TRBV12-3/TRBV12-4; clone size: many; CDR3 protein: CASSGHLYNEQFF; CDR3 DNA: TGTGCCAGCAGCGGACACCTCTACAATGAGCAGTTCTTC
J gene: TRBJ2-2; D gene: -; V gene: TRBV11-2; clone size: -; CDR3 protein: CASSRRSIRTGELFF; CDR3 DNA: TGTGCCAGCAGTCGACGCAGTATTCGCACCGGGGAGCTGTTTTTT
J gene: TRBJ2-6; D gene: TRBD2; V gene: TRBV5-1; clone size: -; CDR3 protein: CASSLLTSGDSGANVLTF; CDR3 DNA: TGCGCCAGCAGCTTACTGACTAGCGGTGACTCTGGGGCCAACGTCCTGACTTTC
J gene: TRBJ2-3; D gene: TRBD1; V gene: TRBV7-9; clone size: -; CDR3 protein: CASSFGQGVTDTQYF; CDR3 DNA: TGTGCCAGCAGCTTCGGACAGGGTGTCACAGATACGCAGTATTTT
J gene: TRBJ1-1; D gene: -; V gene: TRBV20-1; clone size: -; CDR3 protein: CSARRQAQRNTEAFF; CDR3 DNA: TGCAGTGCTCGGCGACAGGCCCAGAGGAACACTGAAGCTTTCTTT
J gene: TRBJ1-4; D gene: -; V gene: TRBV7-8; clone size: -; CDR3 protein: CASSLATGTEKLFF; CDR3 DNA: TGTGCCAGCAGCTTAGCTACAGGGACTGAAAAACTGTTTTTT
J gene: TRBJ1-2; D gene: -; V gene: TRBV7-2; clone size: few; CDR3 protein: CASSLASAYGYTF; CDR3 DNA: TGTGCCAGCAGCCTCGCCTCAGCCTATGGCTACACCTTC
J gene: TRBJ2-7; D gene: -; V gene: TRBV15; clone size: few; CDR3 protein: CATSRANSYEQYF; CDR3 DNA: TGTGCCACCAGCAGAGCGAACTCCTACGAGCAGTACTTC
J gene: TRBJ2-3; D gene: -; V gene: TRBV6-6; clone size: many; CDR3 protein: CASSRDGTDTQYF; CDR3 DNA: TGTGCCAGCAGTCGGGACGGTACAGATACGCAGTATTTT
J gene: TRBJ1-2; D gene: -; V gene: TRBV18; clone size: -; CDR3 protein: CASSFDRTAGYTF; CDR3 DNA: TGTGCCAGCTCATTCGACAGGACCGCAGGCTACACCTTC
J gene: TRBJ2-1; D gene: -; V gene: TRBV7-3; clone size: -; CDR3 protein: CASSSIPGVRGEQFF; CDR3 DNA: TGTGCCAGCAGCTCAATACCAGGGGTTCGGGGTGAGCAGTTCTTC
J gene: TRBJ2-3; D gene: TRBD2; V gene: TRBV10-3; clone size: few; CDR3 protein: CAISDQLAEGTDTQYF; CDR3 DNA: TGTGCCATCAGTGACCAACTAGCGGAGGGCACAGATACGCAGTATTTT
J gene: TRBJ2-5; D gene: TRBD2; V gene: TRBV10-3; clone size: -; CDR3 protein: CAIRDTSGQETQYF; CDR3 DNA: TGTGCCATCAGGGATACTAGCGGGCAAGAGACCCAGTACTTC
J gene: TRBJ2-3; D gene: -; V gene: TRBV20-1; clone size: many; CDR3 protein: CSAQPQPSTDTQYF; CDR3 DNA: TGCAGTGCCCAGCCCCAGCCTAGCACAGATACGCAGTATTTT
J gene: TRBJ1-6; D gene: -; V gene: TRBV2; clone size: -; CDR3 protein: CAAGLSYNSPLHF; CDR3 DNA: TGTGCGGCGGGGTTATCCTATAATTCACCCCTCCACTTT
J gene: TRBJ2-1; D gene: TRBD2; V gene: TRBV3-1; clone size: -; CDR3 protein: CASSPLAGGENEQFF; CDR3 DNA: TGTGCCAGCAGCCCTTTAGCGGGAGGGGAGAATGAGCAGTTCTTC
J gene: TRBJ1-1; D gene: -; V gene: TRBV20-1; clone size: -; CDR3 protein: CSASRTGMNTEAFF; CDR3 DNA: TGCAGTGCTAGTCGCACGGGGATGAACACTGAAGCTTTCTTT